This T cell receptor (beta chain) was documented in a study of CD8+ T cells in alopecia areata. Trimming removed 2 bases from V and 2 bases from J, with 7 bases in between. This CDR3 is 14 amino acids long. Germline V gene lookup returns CDR1 MNHEY and CDR2 SMNVEV (reference sequence). Extracted from the samples, RNA was reverse transcribed into cDNA to serve as the sequencing template. Sequencing was performed with immunoSEQ multiplex PCR; in TCRdb, only in-frame clones are kept and a portion is missing. The table has about 64,000 clones, 44% seen once. Study findings and constraints: Lesional scalp, especially alopecia totalis/universalis, showed higher clonality than normal scalp. Besides other cells, scalp samples also yield sequences of resident alphabeta T cells from normal skin.

Researchers gathered lesional scalp punch biopsies and peripheral blood from patients with alopecia areata. T lymphocytes (CD4+ and CD8+) were sorted from PBMCs. As regards this clone: Antigen: not known.

The sequenced sample consisted of NKG2D-low CD8+ T cells sorted from blood. The chain combines TRBV27 with TRBJ1-5; no clear D gene. This receptor was identified in a human donor with alopecia areata. DNA for the CDR3: TGTGCCAGCAGTTTAATTGGTGGCAATCAGCCCCAGCATTTT. It is translated as CASSLIGGNQPQHF.